The source of this T cell receptor (beta chain) is a study of identical twins (dated by TCRdb to 2016 to 2017). Broadly, across the study: The study deep-sequenced TCR alpha and beta repertoires from monozygotic twins, unrelated adults of various ages and cord blood to test whether fetal clonotypes persist. To rule out contamination, the twin experiments were replicated at different times with different library preparation protocols. General study outcomes and caveats: Because the same donors could not be followed over many years, conclusions were based on cross-sectional statistical analysis. Recombination models systematically underestimated out-of-frame TCR alpha sharing in monozygotic twins but agreed with sharing between unrelated individuals. Compared with coincidental sharing between unrelated individuals, out-of-frame TCR alpha sequences shared between twins showed an excess of sequences with low generation probability. In beta out-of-frame sequences, excess twin sharing was weaker, because having fewer shared sequences lowered the signal-to-noise ratio. Abundant cord blood beta clonotypes had fewer insertions, young adult naive repertoires showed a similar but weaker trend, and memory repertoires showed no such trend. Zero-insertion analyses could be partly confounded by invariant T cells such as MAIT and iNKT, although diverse VJ usage argued against such confounding for most clonotypes.

This clonotype was detected a few times. The antigen it recognizes is unknown. No per-base quality is available; no much larger clone lies one base away. All donors were healthy Caucasians. The researchers also sequenced three unrelated adults who were not twins: a male aged 18 to 29, a male aged 50 to 59, and a female aged 50 to 59. Miltenyi CD45RO+ enrichment and human naive T-cell isolation kits were used to isolate memory (CD45RO+) and naive T cells from PBMC. Library method: 5' RACE. Sequencing took place on an Illumina HiSeq 2000. Template switching introduced a universal primer binding site; the final cDNA contained a unique molecular identifier, enabling accurate counting of TCR cDNA molecules. Specific primers in the conserved constant-segment region were used to synthesize first-strand cDNA for the TCR alpha and beta chains. To control for contamination, every cDNA library carried two barcodes: a SMART-Mk sample barcode plus Illumina barcodes. TruSeq adapter sequences, together with Illumina sample barcodes, were added in two successive PCR steps. TCR alpha and beta cDNA libraries were sequenced on the Illumina HiSeq platform with custom primers. The paper's processing steps were these. Raw reads were processed with MiGEC to extract unique molecular identifiers, and MiXCR was used to determine CDR3 positions. For each individual, recombination models were inferred using an EM algorithm with the repgenHMM and IGoR tools. Shared clonotype analysis was performed with the tcR package in R, normalizing sharing by the product of cloneset sizes. To study raw recombination free of thymic and clonal selection effects, out-of-frame nonproductive sequences were analyzed. TCRdb applied fastp at Q25 and MiXCR to the public reads, then kept only in-frame beta chains. Entries that share a CDR3 protein sequence are merged under the most common genes and DNA. The V and J calls come from TCRdb's annotation, not from the publication. Counted in this sample were 350,000 or so distinct CDR3 sequences; approximately 10% of them appeared once. 8.5% to 10% of the sample comes from the top ten.

From the cysteine through the phenylalanine, the CDR3 covers 15 amino acids. CDR3 DNA only is kept here, 45 bases in frame from base 1. At the junction V is shortened by 3 bases and J by 1 base, with 11 bases in between. The TCR sequence derives from a woman between 45 and 60 years old in good health. The sequence is built from TRBV12-3 or TRBV12-4 and TRBJ2-3; confidence is insufficient to name the D gene. Sequenced sample: naive T cells sorted from blood. This specimen's cell subset or site label, per the study, means: cells isolated with a human naive T-cell isolation kit. The nucleotides read TGTGCCAGCAGTTTCGTTTTAGCCGGCACAGATACGCAGTATTTT. The encoded protein is CASSFVLAGTDTQYF.